A selection of T cell receptor beta chains follows, all from one sample in a study of T cells after yellow fever vaccination. TCRdb processed the 5' RACE reads anew with MiXCR; each CDR3 protein has one entry. The repertoire includes approximately 550,000 distinct CDR3 sequences, 19% of them detected once, and 14% sits in the top ten. The material was PBMCs, obtained 15 days after the yellow fever booster vaccination. These receptors were taken from a man younger than 45 who received the YFV17D yellow fever vaccine. CDR3s include the opening cysteine and the closing phenylalanine or tryptophan. Fields, in order: J gene, D gene, V gene, clone size, CDR3 DNA, CDR3 protein. A D gene is named only where the DNA matches it firmly. The size field is filled for only some rows; it gives once, few, many or a size class.

TRBJ2-1 | TRBD2 | TRBV5-1 | few | TGCGCCAGCAGCTTGGCTGCAGGCTTAGGACTAGCGGCCACTCAGAAAGGCTCCTACAATGAGCAGTTCTTC | CASSLAAGLGLAATQKGSYNEQFF
TRBJ1-3 | . | TRBV20-1 | few | TGCAGTGCTAGAAAGGGAACCTCTGGAAACACCATATATTTT | CSARKGTSGNTIYF
TRBJ2-7 | TRBD2 | TRBV20-1 | . | TGCAGTGCCCAAGGTGATGGCGGGAGCAGGTACGAGCAGTACTTC | CSAQGDGGSRYEQYF
TRBJ2-5 | . | TRBV20-1 | few | TGCAGTGCTAGAGGCCCGGGGGCAGGGGAGACCCAGTACTTC | CSARGPGAGETQYF
TRBJ2-5 | . | TRBV20-1 | few | TGCAGTGCTAGTGGGGGGGGGGCCCAAGAGACCCAGTACTTC | CSASGGGAQETQYF
TRBJ2-7 | . | TRBV12-3/TRBV12-4 | many | TGTGCCAGCAGTCCAAACCACGAGCAGTACTTC | CASSPNHEQYF
TRBJ2-3 | . | TRBV29-1 | once | TGCAGCGTTCAACTCCGGACTAGCACAGATACGCAGTATTTT | CSVQLRTSTDTQYF
TRBJ2-2 | . | TRBV5-1 | . | TGCGCCAGCAGCTTGGGAGATCTCGGGGTAACCGGGGAGCTGTTTTTT | CASSLGDLGVTGELFF
TRBJ2-1 | TRBD2 | TRBV19 | few | TGTGCCAGTAGTATCGGACTAGCGGTATACAATGAGCAGTTCTTC | CASSIGLAVYNEQFF
TRBJ2-3 | TRBD2 | TRBV20-1 | few | TGCAGTGCTAGAGATGGGACTAGCGGGAGGCGTACGCAGTATTTT | CSARDGTSGRRTQYF